The clone carrying this T cell receptor beta chain turned up a few times. Its antigen is currently unknown. This specimen belongs to a study of T cell repertoires in ileal Crohn's disease. Study in general: Patients had a median approximately 8-year disease duration, and less than 40% were active smokers. About half of patients got postoperative therapy: about ten thiopurines, 18 anti-TNF. Study-level points and caveats: Mucosal expansions were suggested to be mainly CD8 T cells.

Around 0.45 micrograms of biopsy DNA per sample underwent TCRB immunosequencing. The table came from immunoSEQ multiplex PCR; TCRdb's copy has only in-frame clones and leaves some out. The data show around 33,000 clones, with roughly 78% seen just once and roughly 19% held by the top ten. This CDR3 has 15 residues. Per the germline V gene, CDR1 is SGHNT and CDR2 is YYREEE (reference sequence). After removal of 0 bases from V and 5 bases from J, the junction contained 6 bases not matched to a gene. The V gene is TRBV5-4, the J gene TRBJ2-3; 7 positions agree with TRBD2. The sample comprised ileal tissue. This TCR was sampled from an adult with Crohn's disease. Here the CDR3 DNA reads TGTGCCAGCAGCTTGGGGCAGGCGGGAGAAGATACGCAGTATTTT. Translation gives CASSLGQAGEDTQYF.